This TCR beta chain was found in a study of blood T cell repertoires in COVID-19. In the source study's methods: Quantification of nucleated cells was approximated via reference gene primer amplification. Repertoires were generated with immunoSEQ multiplex PCR, while TCRdb's copy carries only in-frame clones and drops some. The V and J calls and clone size come from that table; D and trimming were worked out from the DNA. This sample carries about 140,000 clones, 77% of them seen once, and the ten largest clones take roughly 10%. The V segment lost 5 bases and the J segment 8 bases; nucleotides outside the gene matches: 6. Germline V CDR1 and CDR2: SGHTA, FQGNSA. This CDR3 contains 13 residues.

The source material was peripheral blood. The chain is built from TRBV7-2 and TRBJ1-2; TRBD1 matches 9 bases. The receptor's source is a woman aged 45-59 years with active or convalescent COVID-19. DNA of the CDR3: TGTGCCAGCAGCCTTTGGACAGGGGAAGGCTACACCTTC. It is translated as CASSLWTGEGYTF.